The source of this T cell receptor beta chain is a study of blood T cell repertoires in COVID-19. About the study: Acute and convalescent COVID-19 samples came from the United States, Italy and Spain.

Sequenced by immunoSEQ multiplex PCR; TCRdb stores in-frame clones only, minus some. The data show about 120,000 clones, approximately 89% seen once. With V trimmed by 3 bases and J by 5 bases, 6 bases remained unmatched. CDR1 and CDR2 (germline): SGDLS, YYNGEE. CDR3 length: 16 residues. The material sequenced was peripheral blood. This receptor was identified in a woman aged 60-70 years with COVID-19, enrolled during active disease. The chain combines TRBV9 with TRBJ2-3; the match to TRBD2 covers 13 bases. The CDR3 region has the DNA TGTGCCAGCAGCGGTGGAGGACTAGCGGGGGAAGATACGCAGTATTTT. It translates to CASSGGGLAGEDTQYF. Full variable domain (rest looked up from reference TRBV9 and TRBJ2-3): DSGVTQTPKHLITATGQRVTLRCSPRSGDLSVYWYQQSLDQGLQFLIQYYNGEERAKGNILERFSAQQFPDLHSELNLSSLELGDSALYFCASSGGGLAGEDTQYFGPGTRLTVL.